This TCR beta chain derives from a study of T cells in Graves' hyperthyroidism and ophthalmopathy (dated by TCRdb to about 2019). With regard to the full study: Peripheral blood was collected at initial diagnosis, before any treatment. Following sampling, methimazole starting at 30 mg daily was given to hyperthyroidism patients, and high-dose intravenous methylprednisolone was given to ophthalmopathy patients. According to the paper, TCR Vbeta CDR3 sequencing was carried out on 135 peripheral blood samples, which came from more than 40 ophthalmopathy, 70 to 80 hyperthyroidism and about 17 progressor patients. The 100 discovery patients were randomly split 7:3 into training and test sets. In more than 5 Graves' hyperthyroidism patients, the study also compared T-cell repertoires from thyroid tissue with T-cell repertoires from blood. Prospective prediction of ophthalmopathy was tested in an independent validation cohort consisting of fewer than 20 hyperthyroidism patients and more than 15 patients who later progressed to ophthalmopathy. A discovery cohort of roughly 100 patients, 43 with Graves' ophthalmopathy and 57 with stable Graves' hyperthyroidism, was used to find distinguishing TCR V-J signatures.

This clonotype was seen at least ten times. Which antigen it targets is not known. No base qualities exist here, and no much larger clone lies one base off it. Hyperthyroidism patients were newly diagnosed, had a disease duration of under 2 months, and were aged 18 to 65 years. Exclusion was applied to patients with uncontrolled infections, other autoimmune diseases, pregnancy or lactation. Clinical symptoms, serum thyroxine and TRAb, thyroid ultrasound, and orbital computed tomography formed the basis for the diagnoses. Blood from progressor patients was drawn when they were first diagnosed with hyperthyroidism, before any ophthalmopathy symptoms appeared. Ficoll-Paque density gradient centrifugation was used to isolate PBMCs from 8 to 10 ml of fresh peripheral blood. Patients classed as progressors first received a Graves' hyperthyroidism diagnosis and then went on to develop ophthalmopathy during follow-up. Trizol reagent was used to extract total RNA, and RNA quality was then checked on an Agilent 2100 Bioanalyzer.

What the authors observed across the whole study: In cross-validation, a model built on a 13 V-J signature told ophthalmopathy apart from stable hyperthyroidism with 87.88% sensitivity and roughly 81% specificity, and in testing the same model reached 80%/75%. Blood samples also contained most of the expanded thyroid clonotypes (frequency above 0.001), which suggests that blood repertoires may reflect thyroid immune responses. During validation, the model predicted progression to ophthalmopathy a median of roughly 7.1 months ahead of onset, with almost 71% sensitivity and 72% to 80% specificity. No statistical method was used to fix the sample size in advance, and group allocation was not hidden from the investigators.

The TCR beta CDR3 regions were amplified from the RNA transcripts. A first-round RT-PCR of the TCR CDR3 used the HTBI primer set with the Qiagen OneStep RT-PCR kit. Libraries were constructed in a second round of multiplex PCR, after which size selection and purification were carried out. The libraries were sequenced on an Illumina HiSeq2000 using paired-end 100 bp reads. From the authors' description of their analysis: Raw data were processed with SOAPnuke, discarding reads with adapters, uncalled bases, mean Phred below 15, or no exact constant-primer or identifier match. High-quality paired reads were merged using COPE v1.2.5, and each unique nucleotide sequence was defined as a clonotype. MiTCR v1.1 was used to align the clonotypes against IMGT TRBV, TRBD and TRBJ reference segments. Only V-J combinations with frequency above 0.0001, covering about 99% of repertoires, were analysed. The TCS score was defined as F50 (clonal expansion) divided by E x V (chaos), with BLOSUM62-based TCRdist calculated between CDR3 peptides within each V-J. Welch's t-statistics and random forest reduced 450 to 600 V-J features to 13, which were used in a naive Bayes classifier (R e1071). TCRdb passed the public sequencing reads through fastp at Q25 and MiXCR, retaining productive beta sequences. Records with the same CDR3 protein are collapsed into one entry carrying the most frequent genes and DNA. The V and J calls were determined by TCRdb, not by the authors. Present in this sample are a few hundred thousand distinct CDR3 sequences, approximately 14% of which were seen just once. The ten most abundant clones make up about 14% of the sample.

Looking up the germline V gene (reference sequence) yields CDR1 LNHDA and CDR2 SQIVND. Including cysteine and phenylalanine, the CDR3 has 13 amino acids. Just the 39-base CDR3 DNA is kept, in frame starting at base 1. Trimming removed 2 bases from V and 2 bases from J, leaving 6 bases between the germline ends. Material: blood. The sequence came from a woman aged 40 to 55 with Graves' hyperthyroidism that later progressed to Graves' ophthalmopathy. The receptor chain draws on TRBV19 and TRBJ1-2; a confident D gene designation cannot be given. The CDR3 in this case is CASSIPENYGYTF. DNA sequence: TGTGCCAGTAGTATACCGGAAAACTATGGCTACACCTTC.